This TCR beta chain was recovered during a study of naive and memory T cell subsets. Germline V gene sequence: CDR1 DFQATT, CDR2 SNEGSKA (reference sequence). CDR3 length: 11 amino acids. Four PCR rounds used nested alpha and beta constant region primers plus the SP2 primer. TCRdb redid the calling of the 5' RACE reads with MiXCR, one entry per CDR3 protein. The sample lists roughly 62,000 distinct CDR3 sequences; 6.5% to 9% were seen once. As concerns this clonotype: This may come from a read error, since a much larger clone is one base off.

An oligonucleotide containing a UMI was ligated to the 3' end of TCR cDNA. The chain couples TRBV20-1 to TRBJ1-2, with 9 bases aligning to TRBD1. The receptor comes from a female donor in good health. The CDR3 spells CLGGTGFRDTF. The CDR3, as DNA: TGCTTAGGGGGGACAGGGTTTCGCGACACCTTC.